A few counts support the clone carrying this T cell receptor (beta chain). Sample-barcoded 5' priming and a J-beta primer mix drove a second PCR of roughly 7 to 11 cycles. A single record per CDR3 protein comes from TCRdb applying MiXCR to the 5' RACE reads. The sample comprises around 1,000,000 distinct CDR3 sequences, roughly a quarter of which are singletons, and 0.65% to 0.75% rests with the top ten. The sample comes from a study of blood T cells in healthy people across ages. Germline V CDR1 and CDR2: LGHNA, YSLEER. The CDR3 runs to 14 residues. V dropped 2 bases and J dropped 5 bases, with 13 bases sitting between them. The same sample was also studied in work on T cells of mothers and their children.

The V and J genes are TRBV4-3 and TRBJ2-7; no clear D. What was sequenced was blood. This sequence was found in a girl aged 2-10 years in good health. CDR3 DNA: TGCGCCAGCAGCCAACACGTCCTTCTCGACGAGCAGTACTTC. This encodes CASSQHVLLDEQYF.